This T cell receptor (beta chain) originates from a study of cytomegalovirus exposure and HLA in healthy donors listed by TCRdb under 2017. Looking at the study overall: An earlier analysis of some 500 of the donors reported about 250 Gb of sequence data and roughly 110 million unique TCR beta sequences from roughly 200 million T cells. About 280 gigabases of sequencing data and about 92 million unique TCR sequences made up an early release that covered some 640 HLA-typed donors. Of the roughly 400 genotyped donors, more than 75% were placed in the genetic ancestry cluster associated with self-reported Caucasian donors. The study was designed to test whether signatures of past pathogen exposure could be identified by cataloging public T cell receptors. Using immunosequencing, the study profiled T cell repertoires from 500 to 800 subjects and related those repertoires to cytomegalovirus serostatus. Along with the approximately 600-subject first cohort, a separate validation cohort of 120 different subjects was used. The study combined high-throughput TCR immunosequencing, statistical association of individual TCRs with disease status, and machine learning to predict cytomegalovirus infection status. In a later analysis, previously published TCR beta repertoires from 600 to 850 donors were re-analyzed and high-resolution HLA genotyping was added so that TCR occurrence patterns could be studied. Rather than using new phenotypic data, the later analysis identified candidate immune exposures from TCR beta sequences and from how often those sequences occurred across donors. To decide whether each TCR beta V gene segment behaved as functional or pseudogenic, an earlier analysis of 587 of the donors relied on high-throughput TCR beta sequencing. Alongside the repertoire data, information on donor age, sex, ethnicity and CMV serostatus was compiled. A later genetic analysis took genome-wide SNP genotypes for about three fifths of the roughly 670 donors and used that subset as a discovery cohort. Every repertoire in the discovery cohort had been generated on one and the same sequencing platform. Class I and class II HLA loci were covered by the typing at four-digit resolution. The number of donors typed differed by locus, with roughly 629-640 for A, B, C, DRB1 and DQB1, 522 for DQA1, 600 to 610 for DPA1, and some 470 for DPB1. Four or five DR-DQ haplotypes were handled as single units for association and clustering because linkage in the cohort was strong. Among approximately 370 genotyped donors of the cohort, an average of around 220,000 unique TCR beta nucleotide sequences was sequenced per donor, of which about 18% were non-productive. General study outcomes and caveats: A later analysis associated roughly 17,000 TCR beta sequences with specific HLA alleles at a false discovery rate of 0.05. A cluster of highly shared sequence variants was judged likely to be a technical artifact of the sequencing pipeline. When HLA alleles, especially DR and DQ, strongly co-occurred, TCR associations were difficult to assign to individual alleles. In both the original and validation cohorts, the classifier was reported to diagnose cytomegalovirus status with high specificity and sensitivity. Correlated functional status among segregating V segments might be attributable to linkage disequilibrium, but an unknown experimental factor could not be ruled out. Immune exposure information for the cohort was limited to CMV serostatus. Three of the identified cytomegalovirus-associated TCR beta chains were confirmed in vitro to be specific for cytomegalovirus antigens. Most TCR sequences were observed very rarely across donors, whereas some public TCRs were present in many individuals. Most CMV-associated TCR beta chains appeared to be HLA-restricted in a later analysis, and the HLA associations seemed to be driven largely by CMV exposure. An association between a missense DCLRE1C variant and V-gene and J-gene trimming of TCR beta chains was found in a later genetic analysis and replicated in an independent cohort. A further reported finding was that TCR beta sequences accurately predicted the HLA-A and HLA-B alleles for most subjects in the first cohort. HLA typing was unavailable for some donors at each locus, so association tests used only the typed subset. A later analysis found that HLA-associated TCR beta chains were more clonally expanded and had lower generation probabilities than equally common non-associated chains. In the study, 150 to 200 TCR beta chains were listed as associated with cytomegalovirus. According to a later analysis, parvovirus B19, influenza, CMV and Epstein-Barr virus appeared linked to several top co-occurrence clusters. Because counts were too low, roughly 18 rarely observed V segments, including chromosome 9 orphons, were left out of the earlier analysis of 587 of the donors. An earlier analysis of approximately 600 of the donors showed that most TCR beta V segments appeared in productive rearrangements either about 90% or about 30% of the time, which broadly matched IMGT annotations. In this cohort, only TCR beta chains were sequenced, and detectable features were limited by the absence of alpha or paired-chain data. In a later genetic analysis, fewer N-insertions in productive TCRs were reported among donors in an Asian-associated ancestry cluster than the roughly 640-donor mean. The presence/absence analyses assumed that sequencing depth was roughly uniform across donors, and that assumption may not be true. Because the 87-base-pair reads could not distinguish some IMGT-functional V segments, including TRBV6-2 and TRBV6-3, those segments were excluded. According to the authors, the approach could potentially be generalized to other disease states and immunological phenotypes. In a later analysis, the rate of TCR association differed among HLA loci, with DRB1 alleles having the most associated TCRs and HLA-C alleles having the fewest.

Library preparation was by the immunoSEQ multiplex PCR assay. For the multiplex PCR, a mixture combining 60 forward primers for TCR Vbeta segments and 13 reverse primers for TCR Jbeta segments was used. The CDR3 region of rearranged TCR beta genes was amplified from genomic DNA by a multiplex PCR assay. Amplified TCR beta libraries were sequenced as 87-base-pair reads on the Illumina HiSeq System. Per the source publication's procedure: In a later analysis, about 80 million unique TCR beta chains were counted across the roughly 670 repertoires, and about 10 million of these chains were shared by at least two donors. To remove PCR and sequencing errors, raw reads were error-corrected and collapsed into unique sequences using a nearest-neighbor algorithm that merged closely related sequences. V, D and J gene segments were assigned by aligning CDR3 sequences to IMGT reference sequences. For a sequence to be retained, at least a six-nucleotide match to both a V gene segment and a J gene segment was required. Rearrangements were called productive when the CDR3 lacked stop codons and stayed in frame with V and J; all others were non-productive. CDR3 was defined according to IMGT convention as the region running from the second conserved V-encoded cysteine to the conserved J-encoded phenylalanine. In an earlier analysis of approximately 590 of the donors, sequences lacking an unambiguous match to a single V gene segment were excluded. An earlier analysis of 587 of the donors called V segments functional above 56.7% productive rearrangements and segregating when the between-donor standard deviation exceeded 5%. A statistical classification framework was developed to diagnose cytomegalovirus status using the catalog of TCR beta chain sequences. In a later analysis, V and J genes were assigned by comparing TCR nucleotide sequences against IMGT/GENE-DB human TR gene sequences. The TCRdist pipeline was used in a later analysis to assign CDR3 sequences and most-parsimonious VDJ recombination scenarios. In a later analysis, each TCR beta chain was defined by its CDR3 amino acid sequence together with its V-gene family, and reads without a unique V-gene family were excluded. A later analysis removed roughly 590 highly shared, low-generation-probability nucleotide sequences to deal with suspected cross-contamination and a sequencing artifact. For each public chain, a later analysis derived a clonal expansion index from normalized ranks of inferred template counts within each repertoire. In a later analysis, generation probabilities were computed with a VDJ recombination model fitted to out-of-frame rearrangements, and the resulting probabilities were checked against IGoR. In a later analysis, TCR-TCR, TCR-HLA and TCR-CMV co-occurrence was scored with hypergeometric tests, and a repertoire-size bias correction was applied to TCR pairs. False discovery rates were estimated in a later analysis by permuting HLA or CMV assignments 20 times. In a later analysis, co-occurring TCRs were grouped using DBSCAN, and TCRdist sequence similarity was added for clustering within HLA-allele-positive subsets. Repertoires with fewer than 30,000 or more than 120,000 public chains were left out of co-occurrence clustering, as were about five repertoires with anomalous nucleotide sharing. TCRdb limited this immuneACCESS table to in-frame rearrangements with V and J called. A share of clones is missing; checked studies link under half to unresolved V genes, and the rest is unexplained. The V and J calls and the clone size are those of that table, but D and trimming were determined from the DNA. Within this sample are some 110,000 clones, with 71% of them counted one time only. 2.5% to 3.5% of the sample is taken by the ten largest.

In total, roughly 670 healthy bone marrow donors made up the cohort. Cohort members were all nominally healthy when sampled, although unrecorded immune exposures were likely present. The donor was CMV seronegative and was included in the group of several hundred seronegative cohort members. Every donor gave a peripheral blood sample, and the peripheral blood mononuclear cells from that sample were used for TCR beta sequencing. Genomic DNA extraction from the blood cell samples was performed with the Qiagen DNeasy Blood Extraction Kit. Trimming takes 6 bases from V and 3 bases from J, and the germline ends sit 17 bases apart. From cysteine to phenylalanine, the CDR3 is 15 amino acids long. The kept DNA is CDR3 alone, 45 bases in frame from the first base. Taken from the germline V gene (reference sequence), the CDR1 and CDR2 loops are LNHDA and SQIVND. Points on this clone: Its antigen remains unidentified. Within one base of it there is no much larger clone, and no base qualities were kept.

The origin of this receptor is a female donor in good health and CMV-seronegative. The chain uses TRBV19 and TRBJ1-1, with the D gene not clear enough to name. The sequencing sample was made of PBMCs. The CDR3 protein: CASRWRAGSDTEAFF. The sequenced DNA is TGTGCCAGTAGGTGGAGGGCCGGCTCGGACACTGAAGCTTTCTTT.